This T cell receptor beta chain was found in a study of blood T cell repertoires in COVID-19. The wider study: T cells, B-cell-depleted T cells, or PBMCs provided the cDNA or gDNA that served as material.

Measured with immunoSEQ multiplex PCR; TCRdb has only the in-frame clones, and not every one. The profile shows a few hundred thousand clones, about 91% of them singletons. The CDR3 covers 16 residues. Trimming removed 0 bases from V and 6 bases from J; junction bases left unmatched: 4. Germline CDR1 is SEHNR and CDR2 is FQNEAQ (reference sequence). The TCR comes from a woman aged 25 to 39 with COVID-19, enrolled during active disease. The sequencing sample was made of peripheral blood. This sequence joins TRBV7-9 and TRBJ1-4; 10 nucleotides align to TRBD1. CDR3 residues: CASSLAPGQGDEKLFF. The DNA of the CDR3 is TGTGCCAGCAGCTTAGCGCCCGGACAGGGGGATGAAAAACTGTTTTTT.